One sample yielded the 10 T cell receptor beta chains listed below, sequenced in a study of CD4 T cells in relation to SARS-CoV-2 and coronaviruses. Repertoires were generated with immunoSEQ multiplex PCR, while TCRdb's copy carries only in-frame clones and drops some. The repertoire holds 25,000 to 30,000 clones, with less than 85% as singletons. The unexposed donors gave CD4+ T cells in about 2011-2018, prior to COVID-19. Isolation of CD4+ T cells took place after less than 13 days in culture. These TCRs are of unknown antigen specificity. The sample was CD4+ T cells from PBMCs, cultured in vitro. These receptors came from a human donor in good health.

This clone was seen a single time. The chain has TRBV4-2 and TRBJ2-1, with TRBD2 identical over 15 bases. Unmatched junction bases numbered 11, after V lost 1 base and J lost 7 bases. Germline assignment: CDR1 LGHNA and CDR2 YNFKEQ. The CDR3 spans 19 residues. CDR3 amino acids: CASSQVGLAGGQGRNEQFF. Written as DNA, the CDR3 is TGTGCCAGCAGCCAAGTTGGACTAGCGGGGGGGCAGGGTCGAAATGAGCAGTTCTTC.

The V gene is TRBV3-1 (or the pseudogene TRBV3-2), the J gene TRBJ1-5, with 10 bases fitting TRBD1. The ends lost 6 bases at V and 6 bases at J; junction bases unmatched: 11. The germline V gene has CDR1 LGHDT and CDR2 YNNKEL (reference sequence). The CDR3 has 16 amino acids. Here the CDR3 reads CASSPGGTGDAQPQHF. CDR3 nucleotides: TGTGCCAGCAGTCCTGGGGGGACAGGGGATGCTCAGCCCCAGCATTTT.

The CDR3 bases are TGTGCCTGGAGTGACGTGACCCACGAGCAGTACTTC. The encoded protein is CAWSDVTHEQYF. The genes are TRBV30 and TRBJ2-7, with unresolved D. V lost 1 base, J lost 5 bases, and 9 bases lay in between. This CDR3 spans 12 amino acids. The V gene's germline CDR1 is GTSNPN and CDR2 SVGIG (reference sequence).

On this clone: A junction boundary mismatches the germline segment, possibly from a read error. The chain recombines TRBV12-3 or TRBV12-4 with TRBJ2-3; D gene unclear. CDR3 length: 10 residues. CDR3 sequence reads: CASSLGSPSF. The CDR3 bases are TGTGCCAGCAGTTTAGGCAGTCCAAGTTTT.

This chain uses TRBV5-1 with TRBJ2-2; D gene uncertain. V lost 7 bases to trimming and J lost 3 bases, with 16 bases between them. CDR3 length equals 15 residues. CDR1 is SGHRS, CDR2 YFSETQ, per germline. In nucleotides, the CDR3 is TGCGCCAGCGGTCCTACCCGAGGTGACACCGGGGAGCTGTTTTTT. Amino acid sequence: CASGPTRGDTGELFF.

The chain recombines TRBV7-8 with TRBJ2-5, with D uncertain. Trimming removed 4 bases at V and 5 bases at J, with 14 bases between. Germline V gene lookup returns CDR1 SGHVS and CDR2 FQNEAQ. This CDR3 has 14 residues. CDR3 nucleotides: TGTGCCAGCAGCTCGGGCGCTACCGGGGAGACCCAGTACTTC. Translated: CASSSGATGETQYF.

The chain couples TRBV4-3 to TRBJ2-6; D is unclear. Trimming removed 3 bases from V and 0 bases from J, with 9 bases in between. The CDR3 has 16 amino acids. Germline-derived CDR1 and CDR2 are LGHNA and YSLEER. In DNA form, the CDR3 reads TGCGCCAGCAGCCAGCAGGAAAGCTCTGGGGCCAACGTCCTGACTTTC. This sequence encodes CASSQQESSGANVLTF.

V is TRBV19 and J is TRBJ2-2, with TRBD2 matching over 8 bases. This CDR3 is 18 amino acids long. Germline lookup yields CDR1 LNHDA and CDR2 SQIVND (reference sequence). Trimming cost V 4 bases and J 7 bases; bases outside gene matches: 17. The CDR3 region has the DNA TGTGCCAGTAGTACCCAGCGGCGCGGGGGGCTCCGGGGCGGGGAGCTGTTTTTT. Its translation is CASSTQRRGGLRGGELFF.

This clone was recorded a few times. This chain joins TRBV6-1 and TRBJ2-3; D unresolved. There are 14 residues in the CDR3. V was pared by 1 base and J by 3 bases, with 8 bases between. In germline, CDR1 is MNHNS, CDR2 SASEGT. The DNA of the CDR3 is TGTGCCAGCAGTGAAGGCAGATGGACAGATACGCAGTATTTT. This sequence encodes CASSEGRWTDTQYF.

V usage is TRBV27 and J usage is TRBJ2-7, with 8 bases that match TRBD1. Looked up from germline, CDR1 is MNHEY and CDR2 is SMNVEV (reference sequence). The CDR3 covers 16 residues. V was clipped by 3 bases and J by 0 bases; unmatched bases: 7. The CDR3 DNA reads TGTGCCAGCAGTTTCAGTGGACAGGGAAGCTCCTACGAGCAGTACTTC. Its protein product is CASSFSGQGSSYEQYF.